The 14 T cell receptor beta chains below were found in one sample sequenced in a study of T cell clonotyping in hematopoietic cell transplantation. Produced via immunoSEQ multiplex PCR; TCRdb's table is partial and in-frame only. This table holds 13,000 or so clones, around 80% found once. Time point: recipient sample about 28 days before transplant, after cytoreduction. Specimen: peripheral blood mononuclear cells, collected before stem cell transplant. The receptors derive from a man between 60 and 75 years old with acute myeloid leukemia. Some clones in this sample may be carry-over from other donors' samples.

This chain connects TRBV2 to TRBJ2-3; D ambiguous. The V gene's germline CDR1 is SNHLY and CDR2 FYNNEI. The CDR3 totals 12 residues. V was shortened by 8 bases and J by 1 base, with 7 bases between the two germline ends. This CDR3 reads CASGSGTDTQYF. CDR3 DNA sequence: TGTGCCAGCGGGTCGGGCACAGATACGCAGTATTTT.

The chain recombines TRBV5-4 with TRBJ1-5, with D maybe TRBD1 (5 bases). This CDR3 has 13 amino acids. CDR1 and CDR2 from the germline V gene are SGHNT and YYREEE (reference sequence). Deletions cut 4 bases from V and 4 bases from J, with 9 bases between. CDR3 region: CASSKGTNQPQHF. The CDR3 DNA reads TGTGCCAGCAGCAAAGGGACTAATCAGCCCCAGCATTTT.

J is TRBJ1-4 and V is TRBV5-8, with D tentatively TRBD1 (6 bases). The germline V gene has CDR1 SGHTS and CDR2 YDEGEE. The V end was cut by 4 bases, the J end by 8 bases, with 15 bases between. CDR3 length: 14 amino acids. Written as DNA, the CDR3 is TGTGCCAGCAGCAGGAGGGGGGGAGAGGAAAAACTGTTTTTT. Residues: CASSRRGGEEKLFF.

The chain couples TRBV5-5 to TRBJ2-3, with 8 bases matching TRBD2. The V segment lost 4 bases and the J segment 4 bases; nucleotides outside the gene matches: 5. Looked up from germline, CDR1 is SGHKS and CDR2 is YYEKEE (reference sequence). The CDR3 is 14 residues long. CDR3 sequence (DNA): TGTGCCAGCAGCCTGCGACTAGCGCCAGATACGCAGTATTTT. Translated, it gives CASSLRLAPDTQYF.

The J gene is TRBJ1-6, the V gene TRBV27; D is possibly TRBD1 (5 bases). Per germline, CDR1 MNHEY and CDR2 SMNVEV (reference sequence). The CDR3 has 13 residues. V was shortened by 6 bases and J by 7 bases, with 10 bases between the two germline ends. The CDR3 nucleotides are TGTGCCAGCAGGGCAGGGAACAATTCACCCCTCCACTTT. Amino acid sequence: CASRAGNNSPLHF.

The V gene is TRBV19, the J gene TRBJ2-5, with TRBD1 as a possible D gene (6 bases). The CDR3 is made up of 15 amino acids. Trimming shortened V by 6 bases and J by 2 bases, and 16 bases separated the two germline ends. Germline loops: CDR1 LNHDA, CDR2 SQIVND (reference sequence). The chain's CDR3 is CASSHGQTVQETQYF. CDR3 sequence (DNA): TGTGCCAGTAGCCATGGACAGACGGTTCAAGAGACCCAGTACTTC.

This sequence joins TRBV25-1 and TRBJ1-2; D perhaps matches TRBD1 (6 bases). Trimming removed 5 bases at V and 6 bases at J, with 13 bases between. Germline V lookup: CDR1 MGHDK, CDR2 SYGVNS. The CDR3 extends over 13 amino acids. CDR3 DNA: TGTGCCAGCAGTCAGGGGAAAGTAAATGGCTACACCTTC. Translation: CASSQGKVNGYTF.

This rearrangement joins TRBV5-4 to TRBJ1-2, with 7 bases aligning to TRBD1. Unmatched junction bases numbered 1, after V lost 3 bases and J lost 2 bases. The CDR3 totals 13 residues. The germline CDR1 and CDR2 sequences are SGHNT and YYREEE (reference sequence). CDR3 in DNA: TGTGCCAGCAGCTCGACAGGGAACTATGGCTACACCTTC. Its protein is CASSSTGNYGYTF.

The CDR3 protein is CASSYTGHYGYTF. CDR3 nucleotides: TGTGCCAGCAGTTACACGGGCCACTATGGCTACACCTTC. The V gene is TRBV6-5, the J gene TRBJ1-2; unclear D gene. The CDR3 length is 13 residues. Germline V gives CDR1 MNHEY, CDR2 SVGAGI. Between the trimmed V and J ends, which lost 2 bases and 3 bases, there was a span of 7 bases.

There are a few counts of this clone. The chain combines TRBV25-1 with TRBJ2-5; 8 bases are shared with TRBD1. Germline CDR1 and CDR2: MGHDK and SYGVNS. V gave up 6 bases and J gave up 2 bases; unmatched junction bases: 8. This CDR3 has 15 amino acids. The CDR3 DNA reads TGTGCCAGCAGCGAACAGGGGGAGTGGCAAGAGACCCAGTACTTC. Its protein product is CASSEQGEWQETQYF.

This chain links TRBV2 with TRBJ2-1; no definite D call. The CDR3 runs 13 residues. V lost 8 bases and J 0 bases, leaving 8 bases between the germline ends. The V gene's germline CDR1 is SNHLY and CDR2 FYNNEI. The CDR3: CASSTSSYNEQFF. In DNA, the CDR3 is TGTGCCAGCTCCACGAGCTCCTACAATGAGCAGTTCTTC.

The chain joins TRBV14 to TRBJ1-1, with 10 bases matching TRBD1. V was clipped by 6 bases and J by 4 bases; unmatched bases: 8. Per germline, CDR1 SGHDN and CDR2 FVKESK. The CDR3 sequence is 15 residues long. CDR3: CASRRTGGRGTEAFF. The CDR3 DNA sequence: TGTGCCAGCAGGCGGACAGGGGGTCGGGGCACTGAAGCTTTCTTT.

CDR3 in amino acids: CAISESQITGELFF. The CDR3 DNA is TGTGCCATCAGTGAGTCCCAGATCACCGGGGAGCTGTTTTTT. This sequence joins TRBV10-3 and TRBJ2-2; no reliable D call. V was clipped by 0 bases and J by 4 bases, with 6 bases between them. The CDR3 is 14 residues long. CDR1 ENHRY and CDR2 SYGVKD come from the germline V gene.

The rearrangement uses TRBV6-1 and TRBJ2-3; D unclear. V was shortened by 6 bases and J by 7 bases, with 14 bases between the two germline ends. This CDR3 has 13 amino acids. Germline CDR1 reads MNHNS; CDR2 reads SASEGT. The CDR3 reads CASSHLVRNTQYF. Written as DNA, the CDR3 is TGTGCCAGCAGCCACCTGGTGAGAAATACGCAGTATTTT.